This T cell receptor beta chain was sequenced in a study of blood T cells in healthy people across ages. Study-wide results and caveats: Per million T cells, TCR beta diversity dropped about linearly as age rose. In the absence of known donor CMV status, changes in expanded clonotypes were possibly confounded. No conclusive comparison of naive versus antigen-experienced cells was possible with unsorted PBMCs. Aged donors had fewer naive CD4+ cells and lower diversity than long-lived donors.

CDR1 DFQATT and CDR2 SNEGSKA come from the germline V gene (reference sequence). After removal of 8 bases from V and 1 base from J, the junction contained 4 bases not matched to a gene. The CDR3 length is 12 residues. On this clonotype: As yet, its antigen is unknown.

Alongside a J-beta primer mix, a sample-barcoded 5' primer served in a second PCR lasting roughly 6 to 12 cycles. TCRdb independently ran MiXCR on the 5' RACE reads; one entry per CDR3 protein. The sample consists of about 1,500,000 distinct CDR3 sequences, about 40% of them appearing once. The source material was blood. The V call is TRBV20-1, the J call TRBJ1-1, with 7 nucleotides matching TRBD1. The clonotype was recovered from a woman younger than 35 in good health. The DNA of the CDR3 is TGCAGTCCGGGACAGCCGAACACTGAAGCTTTCTTT. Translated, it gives CSPGQPNTEAFF.